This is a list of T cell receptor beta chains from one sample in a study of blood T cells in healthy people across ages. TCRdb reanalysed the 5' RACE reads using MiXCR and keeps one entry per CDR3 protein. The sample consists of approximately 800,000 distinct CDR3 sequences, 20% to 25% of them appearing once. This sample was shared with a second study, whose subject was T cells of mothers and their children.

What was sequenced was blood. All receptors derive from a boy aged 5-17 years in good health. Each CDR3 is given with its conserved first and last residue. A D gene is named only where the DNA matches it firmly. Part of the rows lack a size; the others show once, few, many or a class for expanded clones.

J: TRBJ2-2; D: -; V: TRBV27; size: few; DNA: TGTGCCAGCAGTTTATGGGCGGGTCAAGTCGGGGAGCTGTTTTTT; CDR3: CASSLWAGQVGELFF
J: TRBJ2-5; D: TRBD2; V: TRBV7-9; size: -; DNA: TGTGCCAGCGTCCCACTAGCGGACGAGACCCAGTACTTC; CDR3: CASVPLADETQYF
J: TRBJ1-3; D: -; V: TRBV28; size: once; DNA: TGTGCCTCATACCGGGGACGCTCTGGAACCACCATATATTTT; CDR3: CASYRGRSGTTIYF
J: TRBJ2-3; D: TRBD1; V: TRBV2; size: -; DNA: TGTGCCAGCAGTGCCGGACAGGGGCGGTCTAGCACAGATACGCAGTATTTT; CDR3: CASSAGQGRSSTDTQYF
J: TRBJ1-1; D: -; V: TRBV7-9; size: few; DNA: TGTGCCAGCAGCTTTTTCGGGGTAAGCACTGAAGCTTTCTTT; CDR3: CASSFFGVSTEAFF
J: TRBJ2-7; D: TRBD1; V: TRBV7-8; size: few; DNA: TGTGCCAGCAGCTCGCAGGGGGCGAAATCCTACGAGCAGTACTTC; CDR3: CASSSQGAKSYEQYF
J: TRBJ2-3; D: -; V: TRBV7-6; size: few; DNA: TGTGCCAGCAGCCTGCCGTATAGCGCAGGCACAGATACGCAGTATTTT; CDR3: CASSLPYSAGTDTQYF
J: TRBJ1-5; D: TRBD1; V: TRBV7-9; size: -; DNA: TGTGCCAGCAGCTTAGGGACAGGGTTTTTGGGGGACAATCAGCCCCAGCATTTT; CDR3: CASSLGTGFLGDNQPQHF
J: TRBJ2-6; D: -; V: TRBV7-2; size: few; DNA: TGTGCCAGCAGCTTATGGGCAGGGTCGATGTCTGGGGCCAACGTCCTGACTTTC; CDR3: CASSLWAGSMSGANVLTF
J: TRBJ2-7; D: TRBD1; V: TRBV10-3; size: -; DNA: TGTGCCACAAATCCGGGACAGGGGTTCGGCGAGCAGTACTTC; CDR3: CATNPGQGFGEQYF
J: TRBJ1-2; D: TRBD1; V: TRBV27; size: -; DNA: TGTGCCAGCAGGGACAGGGGCTACTATGGCTACACCTTC; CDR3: CASRDRGYYGYTF
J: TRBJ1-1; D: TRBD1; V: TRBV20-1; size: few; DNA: TGCAGTGCGAATTACAGGGGGATGAACACTGAAGCTTTCTTT; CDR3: CSANYRGMNTEAFF
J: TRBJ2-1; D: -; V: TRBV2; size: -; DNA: TGTGCCAGCGCGGAGGGGGCGAGTGAGCAGTTCTTC; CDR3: CASAEGASEQFF
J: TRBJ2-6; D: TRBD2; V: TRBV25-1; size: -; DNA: TGTGCCAGCAGTGAACTAGCGGGGTCCCCCTCTGGGGCCAACGTCCCGACTTTC; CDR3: CASSELAGSPSGANVPTF
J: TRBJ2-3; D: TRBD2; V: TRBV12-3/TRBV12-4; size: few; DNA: TGTGCCAGCAGTCCCGGTGGTAGCGGGGCATCTAGCACAGATACGCAGTATTTT; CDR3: CASSPGGSGASSTDTQYF
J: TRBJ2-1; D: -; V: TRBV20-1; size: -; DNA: TGCAGTGCTAGAGATGTCGCGCTAGGGGACTACAATGAGCAGTTCTTC; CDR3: CSARDVALGDYNEQFF